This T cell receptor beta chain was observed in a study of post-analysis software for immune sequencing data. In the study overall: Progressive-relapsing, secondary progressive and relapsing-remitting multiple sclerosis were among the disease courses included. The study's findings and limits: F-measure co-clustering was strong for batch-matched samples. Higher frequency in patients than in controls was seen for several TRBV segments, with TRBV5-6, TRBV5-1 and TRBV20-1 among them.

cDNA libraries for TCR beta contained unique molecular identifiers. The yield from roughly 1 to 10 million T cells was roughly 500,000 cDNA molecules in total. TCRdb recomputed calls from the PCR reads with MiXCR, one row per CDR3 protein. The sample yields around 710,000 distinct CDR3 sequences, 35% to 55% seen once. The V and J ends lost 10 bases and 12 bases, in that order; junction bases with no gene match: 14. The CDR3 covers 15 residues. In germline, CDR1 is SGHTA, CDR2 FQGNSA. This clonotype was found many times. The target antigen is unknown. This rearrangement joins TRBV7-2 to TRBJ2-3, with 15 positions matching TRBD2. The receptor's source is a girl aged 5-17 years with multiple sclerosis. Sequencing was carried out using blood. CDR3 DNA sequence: TGTGCCACCACGACGGGACTAGCGGGAGGACAGACCCAGTATTTT. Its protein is CATTTGLAGGQTQYF.